The 12 T cell receptor beta chains reported below all come from one sample, sequenced in a study of T cells in Graves' hyperthyroidism and ophthalmopathy. Amplification yielded TCR beta CDR3 regions, with RNA transcripts as the source. Initially, a first-round RT-PCR of the TCR CDR3 employed the HTBI primer set. TCRdb itself ran the multiplex PCR reads through MiXCR, one entry per CDR3 protein. Of approximately 410,000 distinct CDR3 sequences in the sample, 14% to 15% were seen once. The sequenced sample consisted of blood. These receptors came from a young man with Graves' ophthalmopathy.

The chain is built from TRBV6-9 and TRBJ2-7, with 13 bases that match TRBD2. Germline CDR1 and CDR2: MNHGY and SVAAGI. V dropped 4 bases and J dropped 7; count of bases not matched to a gene: 4. The CDR3 loop spans 14 amino acids. CDR3 DNA sequence: TGTGCCAGCAGTTCCGGACTAGCGGGAGAGGAGCAGTACTTC. It yields the protein CASSSGLAGEEQYF.

The sample holds many counts of this clonotype. The chain recombines TRBV10-3 with TRBJ1-1; D may be TRBD1 (5 bases). This CDR3 is built from 13 residues. CDR1 and CDR2 (germline): ENHRY, SYGVKD. V lost 0 bases, J lost 10 bases, and 12 bases lay in between. Here the CDR3 reads CAISESSRTRAFF. The DNA of the CDR3 is TGTGCCATCAGTGAGTCGAGTCGGACAAGAGCTTTCTTT.

In its sample, this clonotype was seen many times. The chain links TRBV5-6 to TRBJ2-1, with D perhaps TRBD1 (6 bases). CDR3 size: 14 residues. V gave up 5 bases and J gave up 8 bases, with 17 bases separating them. Germline values: CDR1 SGHDT, CDR2 YYEEEE. CDR3 region: CASSIRGPQDEQFF. CDR3 coding DNA: TGTGCCAGCAGTATCAGGGGTCCTCAGGATGAGCAGTTCTTC.

The table lists this clonotype with many counts. The CDR3 here is CAWGGVVNSPLHF. The CDR3 bases are TGTGCCTGGGGCGGGGTGGTCAATTCACCCCTCCACTTT. This chain uses TRBV30 with TRBJ1-6; D is unclear. Germline V gene sequence: CDR1 GTSNPN, CDR2 SVGIG (reference sequence). V was clipped by 5 bases and J by 7 bases, with 12 bases between them. The CDR3 runs 13 residues.

This clonotype appeared many times. The rearrangement joins TRBV7-9 to TRBJ2-7; 13 bases are shared with TRBD2. In germline, CDR1 is SEHNR, CDR2 FQNEAQ (reference sequence). V lost 0 bases and J lost 2; bases outside the gene matches: 4. CDR3 size: 17 residues. CDR3 coding DNA: TGTGCCAGCAGCTTAGCCGGAGGACTAGCGGGAGCCTACGAGCAGTACTTC. It translates to CASSLAGGLAGAYEQYF.

V is TRBV6-1 and J is TRBJ1-1; D gene uncertain. The CDR3 is 11 residues long. CDR1 is MNHNS, CDR2 SASEGT, per germline. V was shortened by 10 bases and J by 4 bases, with 10 bases between the two germline ends. CDR3 residues: CATSPSTEAFF. In DNA form, the CDR3 reads TGTGCCACCTCGCCCAGCACTGAAGCTTTCTTT.

The chain carries TRBV3-1 and TRBJ2-3; TRBD2 matches 13 bases. Germline trimming cut 0 bases from V and 9 bases from J; bases unmatched to any gene: 9. CDR3 length equals 17 residues. Germline-derived CDR1 and CDR2 are LGHDT and YNNKEL (reference sequence). CDR3 nucleotides: TGTGCCAGCAGCCAAGAAGGTAGACTAGCGGGGGGCGGGACGCAGTATTTT. As protein: CASSQEGRLAGGGTQYF.

This clonotype was recorded at least ten times. The chain uses TRBV6-1 and TRBJ1-2, with 7 bases matching TRBD1. Germline CDR1 is MNHNS and CDR2 is SASEGT. Germline trimming cut 8 bases from V and 7 bases from J; bases unmatched to any gene: 7. The CDR3 is 12 residues long. DNA for the CDR3: TGTGCCAGCCTAGGGGGCGACGGTGGCTACACCTTC. Its protein product is CASLGGDGGYTF.

This clonotype has ten or more counts. V gene TRBV12-3 or TRBV12-4 combines with J gene TRBJ2-7; D not resolved. The CDR3 sequence is 10 residues long. Written as DNA, the CDR3 is TGTGGCTCCGGGTCAGGCGAGCAGTACTTC. Translated: CGSGSGEQYF.

The chain has TRBV4-2 and TRBJ2-3; D is unresolved. The CDR3 has 14 amino acids. The V gene lost 3 bases and the J gene lost 4 bases, with 11 bases spanning the gap. Germline V CDR1 and CDR2: LGHNA, YNFKEQ. CDR3 in amino acids: CASSHSGLADTQYF. CDR3 bases: TGTGCCAGCAGCCACTCCGGGCTAGCAGATACGCAGTATTTT.

In this sample, this clonotype turned up a few times. The chain combines TRBV5-6 with TRBJ2-1, with D uncertain. V was shortened by 2 bases and J by 5 bases, with 8 bases between the two germline ends. Per the germline V gene, CDR1 is SGHDT and CDR2 is YYEEEE. The CDR3 extends over 13 amino acids. The CDR3 coding sequence is TGTGCCAGCAGCTTTTACAGCGACAATGAGCAGTTCTTC. Amino acid sequence: CASSFYSDNEQFF.

This chain joins TRBV6-1 and TRBJ2-6; D might be TRBD2 (5 bases). The V gene's germline CDR1 is MNHNS and CDR2 SASEGT. V gave up 4 bases and J gave up 1 base, with 11 bases separating them. The CDR3 spans 16 residues. CDR3 region: CASSGASGSGANVLTF. The CDR3 region has the DNA TGTGCCAGCAGTGGAGCCAGCGGATCTGGGGCCAACGTCCTGACTTTC.